Below, one T cell receptor beta chain is given with its context. Antigen specificity is unknown. The data were obtained in a study of CD8+ T cells in alopecia areata. The overall study: Administration of oral tofacitinib to treated patients was at 5 to 10 mg twice daily.

As the sequencing template, cDNA was produced by extracting RNA and reverse transcribing it. Repertoires were generated with immunoSEQ multiplex PCR, while TCRdb's copy carries only in-frame clones and drops some. Of 120,000 or so clones listed, 61% are singletons. The CDR3 spans 19 residues. The germline V gene has CDR1 SGHRS and CDR2 YFSETQ. J was trimmed by 0 bases and V by 2 bases; bases with no gene match: 17. The treatment was: oral pan-JAK inhibitor, 5-10 mg twice daily. It was from alopecia areata patients that lesional scalp punch biopsies and peripheral blood were collected. Overall study results and limits: Elevated clonality characterized lesional scalp relative to normal scalp, particularly in alopecia totalis/universalis. Tofacitinib significantly reduced both scalp clonality and expanded CD8+ clones among the top 100.

The source material was CD4+ T cells sorted from blood, sampled at week 4, from a patient treated with tofacitinib. The clonotype was recovered from a human donor with alopecia areata. The chain joins TRBV5-1 to TRBJ2-7; 7 positions agree with TRBD1. The CDR3 bases are TGCGCCAGCAGCTTCCGAGCCGGGACAGAGAAGTCCCGCTCCTACGAGCAGTACTTC. Its protein is CASSFRAGTEKSRSYEQYF. The whole variable domain, filled in from reference TRBV5-1 and TRBJ2-7, reads KAGVTQTPRYLIKTRGQQVTLSCSPISGHRSVSWYQQTPGQGLQFLFEYFSETQRNKGNFPGRFSGRQFSNSRSEMNVSTLELGDSALYLCASSFRAGTEKSRSYEQYFGPGTRLTVT.